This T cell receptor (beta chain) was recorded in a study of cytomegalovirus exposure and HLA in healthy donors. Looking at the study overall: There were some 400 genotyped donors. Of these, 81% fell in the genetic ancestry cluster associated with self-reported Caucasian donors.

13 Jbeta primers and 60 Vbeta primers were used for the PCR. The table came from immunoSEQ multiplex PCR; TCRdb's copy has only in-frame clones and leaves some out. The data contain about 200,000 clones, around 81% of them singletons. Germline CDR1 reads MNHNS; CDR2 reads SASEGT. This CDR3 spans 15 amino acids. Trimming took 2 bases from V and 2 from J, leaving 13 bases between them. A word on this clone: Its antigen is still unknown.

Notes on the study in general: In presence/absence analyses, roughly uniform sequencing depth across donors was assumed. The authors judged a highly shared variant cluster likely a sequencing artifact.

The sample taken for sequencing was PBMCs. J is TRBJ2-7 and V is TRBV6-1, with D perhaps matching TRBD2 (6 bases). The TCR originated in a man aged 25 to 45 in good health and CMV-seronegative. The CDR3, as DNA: TGTGCCAGCAGTGAACGCACCCGGGGGACCTACGAGCAGTACTTC. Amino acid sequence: CASSERTRGTYEQYF.